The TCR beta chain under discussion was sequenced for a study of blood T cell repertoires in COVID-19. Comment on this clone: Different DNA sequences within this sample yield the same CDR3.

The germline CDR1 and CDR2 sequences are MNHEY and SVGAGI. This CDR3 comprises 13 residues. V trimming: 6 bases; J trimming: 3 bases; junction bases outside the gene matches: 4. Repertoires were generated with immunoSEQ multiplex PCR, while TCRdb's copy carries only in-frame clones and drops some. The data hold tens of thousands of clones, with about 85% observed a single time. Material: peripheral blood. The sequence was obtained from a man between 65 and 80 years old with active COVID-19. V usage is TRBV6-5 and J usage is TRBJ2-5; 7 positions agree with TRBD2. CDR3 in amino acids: CASRASGEETQYF. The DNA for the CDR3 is TGTGCCAGCAGAGCTAGCGGTGAAGAGACCCAGTACTTC.